This T cell receptor beta chain is drawn from a study of OX40 agonist ivuxolimab in advanced cancers. Across the study: Given to patients was ivuxolimab, an agonistic anti-OX40 (CD134) antibody. The diagnoses of dose-escalation patients were hepatocellular carcinoma, melanoma, renal cell or head and neck cancer. General study points: Clonal expansion in partial responders at 0.1-3.0 mg/kg ranked among the lowest.

This table comes from immunoSEQ multiplex PCR, and its TCRdb copy is limited to in-frame clones, with some not included. In the table there are more than 30,000 clones, over 85% of which are singletons. Regarding this clone: Antigen specificity is unknown.

Trimming took 5 bases from V and 2 from J; bases not matched to a gene: 2. CDR1 and CDR2 (germline): SNHLY, FYNNEI. The CDR3 loop spans 14 amino acids. The chain combines TRBV2 with TRBJ2-3; 9 bases agree with TRBD2. This sample comprised CD4+ or CD8+ T cells sorted from blood, obtained in a trial of the OX40 agonist ivuxolimab. This clonotype was sampled from an adult with an advanced solid tumor such as melanoma, head and neck, liver or kidney cancer. This chain's CDR3 is CASSSSGNTDTQYF. The CDR3 bases are TGTGCCAGCAGTTCTAGCGGGAACACAGATACGCAGTATTTT.